These T cell receptor delta chains were read from a single sample in a study of Vδ1+ human thymocytes. TCRdb called clones anew from the multiplex PCR reads with CATT. The sample holds about 58,000 delta-chain clones; roughly 16% are singletons and the top ten take 0.39%. Sequencing was performed on Vdelta1+ gamma-delta thymocytes from the thymus. The receptors here all came from a girl in the first two years of life who had congenital heart surgery. The CDR3 runs from the conserved cysteine through the conserved F or W.

v_call	j_call	cdr3_aa
TRDV1	TRDJ1	CALGEILGDLTDKLIF
TRDV2	TRDJ1	CACATGADKLIF
TRAV29/DV5	TRDJ1	CAASARPDDKLIF
TRDV1	TRDJ1	CALGELYFLRDWGPYTDKLIF
TRDV1	TRDJ1	CALGELRLRRGYTDKLIF
TRDV1	TRDJ1	CALGEPRGTDKLIF
TRDV1	TRDJ1	CALGDRPNTRGTHTDKLIF
TRDV2	TRDJ1	CACDDWGSIDKLIF
TRDV1	TRDJ1	CALGEHGYVGWDWGMKYTDKLIF
TRDV1	TRDJ1	CALGEPVPTQRYTDKLIF
TRDV1	TRDJ1	CALGELVGPTEPYWGIRTNKLIF
TRDV1	TRDJ1	CAGKSLRRLIF
TRDV1	TRDJ1	CALGDLFRVLGDTECGKLIF
TRDV1	TRDJ1	CALGNPSTYPITGGYHPNTDKLIF
TRDV1	TRDJ1	CALGVPTVRVRGGYTDKLIF
TRDV1	TRDJ1	CALGRIVTGGFLPWDTDKLIF
TRDV1	TRDJ1	CALGEPLGDSNKLIF
TRDV1	TRDJ1	CALGELPAPHCHGTDKLIF
TRDV1	TRDJ1	CALGEPGVLPHTFTGGYVSKLIF
TRDV1	TRDJ1	CALGKGLPTDHPVLGDTEGYTDKLIF
TRDV1	TRDJ1	CALGELPRSRGGGGYENTDKLIF
TRDV1	TRDJ1	CALGELRCPEDLDWGIRSYTDKLIF
TRDV1	TRDJ1	CALGKFRGGGSTTYTDKLIF
TRDV1	TRDJ1	CAQRGIRGYTDKLIF
TRDV1	TRDJ1	CALGEVFLPYTGGPYTDKLIF
TRAV29/DV5	TRDJ1	CAASAHPSPLGKLIF
TRDV1	TRDJ1	CALGSPIPALGDAGATDKLIF
TRDV1	TRDJ1	CALGNPKRPLYTDKLIF
TRDV1	TRDJ1	CALGERGFLGGIRYTDKLIF
TRDV1	TRDJ1	CALGEQTPDWGIRTDKLIF
TRAV29/DV5	TRDJ1	CAASADRLFPYTDKLIF
TRDV1	TRDJ1	CALEAGSPLLHTDKLIF
TRDV1	TRDJ1	CALGEPPHTGGVYRDTDKLIF
TRDV2	TRDJ1	CACDAPDTDKLIF
TRDV2	TRDJ1	CACDTGPGDWRYTDKLIF
TRDV1	TRDJ1	CALGKFPHPGGGYTDKLIF
TRDV1	TRDJ1	CALGEPNPSFLLVLGDTPLGPYTDKLIF
TRAV29/DV5	TRDJ1	CAASAHPSYWGIRRNKLIF
TRDV1	TRDJ1	CALGGITPTDKLIF
TRAV29/DV5	TRDJ1	CAASDASLFWSGDTAYTDKLIF